The 17 T cell receptor beta chains reported below all come from one sample, sequenced in a study of beta chain features in type 1 diabetes. The whole isolated RNA underwent reverse transcription, so sequencing captured expressed TCRB transcripts. Clones were read by immunoSEQ multiplex PCR, and TCRdb kept only the in-frame ones, dropping some. The sample lists about 360,000 clones; around an eighth were seen once. The sample consisted of naive CD4+ T cells from blood. All receptors come from a man aged 18 to 35 in good health.

This clone was recorded a few times. The V gene is TRBV30, the J gene TRBJ1-4; D is possibly TRBD1 (6 bases). Trimming took 0 bases from V and 8 from J, leaving 13 bases between them. Germline assignment: CDR1 GTSNPN and CDR2 SVGIG (reference sequence). CDR3 length: 14 amino acids. The CDR3 DNA reads TGTGCCTGGAGTGTACGCAGGGGCAAAGAAAAACTGTTTTTT. This encodes CAWSVRRGKEKLFF.

This chain joins TRBV7-2 and TRBJ2-2; tentatively, D is TRBD2 (5 bases). The germline V gene encodes CDR1 SGHTA and CDR2 FQGNSA. The CDR3 has 15 residues. V gave up 4 bases and J gave up 5 bases, with 14 bases separating them. CDR3 region: CASSSSGLFTGELFF. DNA of the CDR3: TGTGCCAGCAGCTCCTCCGGACTGTTTACCGGGGAGCTGTTTTTT.

This clone was observed a handful of times. CDR3 sequence (DNA): TGTGCCAGCAGCTCCACGAACACCGGGGAGCTGTTTTTT. Protein product: CASSSTNTGELFF. The rearrangement joins TRBV5-4 to TRBJ2-2; D uncertain. Germline V gene sequence: CDR1 SGHNT, CDR2 YYREEE (reference sequence). Trimming removed 3 bases at V and 0 bases at J, with 3 bases between. The CDR3 contains 13 residues.

The chain is built from TRBV7-9 and TRBJ2-7; 7 bases are a match to TRBD1. V was pared by 7 bases and J by 2 bases, with 8 bases of the junction left unmatched. The V gene's germline CDR1 is SEHNR and CDR2 FQNEAQ (reference sequence). The length of the CDR3 is 14 residues. The CDR3 DNA is TGTGCCAGCATGACCGGGGACAGCACCTACGAGCAGTACTTC. Its translation is CASMTGDSTYEQYF.

The chain employs TRBV25-1 and TRBJ1-2; possibly TRBD1 for D (5 bases). Germline V gene sequence: CDR1 MGHDK, CDR2 SYGVNS. The V and J ends lost 1 base and 12 bases respectively, with 12 bases between them. CDR3 length equals 12 residues. This CDR3 is CASSEFQGLNTF. CDR3 nucleotides: TGTGCCAGCAGTGAATTCCAGGGCCTGAACACCTTC.

The chain couples TRBV25-1 to TRBJ1-1; D not certain. Germline loops: CDR1 MGHDK, CDR2 SYGVNS. Trimming left V 3 bases short and J 6 bases short, with 8 bases between. The CDR3 runs to 12 residues. The CDR3: CASSDRGPEAFF. Written as DNA, the CDR3 is TGTGCCAGCAGTGATCGGGGTCCTGAAGCTTTCTTT.

This clone came up a few times. This rearrangement joins TRBV19 to TRBJ2-7; a weak D match, TRBD2 (6 bases). V lost 5 bases and J lost 1, with 12 bases in between. CDR3 length equals 14 residues. In germline, CDR1 is LNHDA, CDR2 SQIVND (reference sequence). CDR3 protein: CASSPASASYEQYF. CDR3 coding DNA: TGTGCCAGTAGTCCGGCTAGCGCATCCTACGAGCAGTACTTC.

V usage is TRBV6-4 and J usage is TRBJ2-1; 9 positions agree with TRBD1. Germline trimming cut 5 bases from V and 2 bases from J; bases unmatched to any gene: 7. This CDR3 contains 16 residues. Looked up from germline, CDR1 is MRHNA and CDR2 is SNTAGT. The chain's CDR3 is CASSLSQGATYNEQFF. DNA of the CDR3: TGTGCCAGCAGTCTTTCACAGGGGGCCACCTACAATGAGCAGTTCTTC.

The genes are TRBV7-3 and TRBJ1-3, with a possible D match to TRBD1 (6 bases). The J call is in doubt because the DNA end fits TRBJ2-2 better. The CDR3 totals 16 residues. Germline CDR1 and CDR2: SGHTA and FQGTGA. CDR3 sequence: CASSLARDTNTGELFF. CDR3 DNA: TGTGCCAGCAGCTTAGCCCGGGACACGAACACCGGGGAGCTGTTTTTT.

The rearrangement links TRBV30 to TRBJ1-2; TRBD1 matches 7 bases. Trimming removed 1 base from V and 5 bases from J; junction bases left unmatched: 10. The CDR3 consists of 15 residues. In germline, CDR1 is GTSNPN, CDR2 SVGIG (reference sequence). CDR3 residues: CAWSDKQGRRYGYTF. In DNA, the CDR3 is TGTGCCTGGAGTGATAAACAGGGGAGAAGGTATGGCTACACCTTC.

CDR3 coding DNA: TGTGCCTGGGACAGGGTGACCTATGGCTACACCTTC. Amino acids: CAWDRVTYGYTF. V gene TRBV30 combines with J gene TRBJ1-2; 7 nucleotides line up with TRBD1. With 5 bases clipped from V and 4 bases from J, the junction kept 4 bases outside the gene matches. The CDR3 spans 12 residues. Germline assignment: CDR1 GTSNPN and CDR2 SVGIG (reference sequence).

The V and J genes are TRBV7-2 and TRBJ2-3; 8 positions agree with TRBD2. Germline values: CDR1 SGHTA, CDR2 FQGNSA. The V segment lost 1 base and the J segment 2 bases; nucleotides outside the gene matches: 2. The CDR3 is made up of 15 amino acids. This chain's CDR3 is CASSLVAGHTDTQYF. CDR3 DNA: TGTGCCAGCAGCTTAGTAGCGGGGCACACAGATACGCAGTATTTT.

V is TRBV7-9 and J is TRBJ2-1; 7 positions agree with TRBD1. Germline trimming cut 3 bases from V and 1 base from J; bases unmatched to any gene: 3. The CDR3 runs to 15 residues. Germline-derived CDR1 and CDR2 are SEHNR and FQNEAQ (reference sequence). CDR3 nucleotide sequence: TGTGCCAGCAGCTTGACAGGGCTATCCTACAATGAGCAGTTCTTC. This codes for CASSLTGLSYNEQFF. Full variable domain (rest looked up from reference TRBV7-9 and TRBJ2-1): DTGVSQNPRHKITKRGQNVTFRCDPISEHNRLYWYRQTLGQGPEFLTYFQNEAQLEKSRLLSDRFSAERPKGSFSTLEIQRTEQGDSAMYLCASSLTGLSYNEQFFGPGTRLTVL.

This clone was picked up a small number of times. The chain joins TRBV4-3 to TRBJ2-3, with D possibly TRBD1 on 6 matching bases. This CDR3 is 16 amino acids long. Germline CDR1 is LGHNA and CDR2 is YSLEER. V was clipped by 3 bases and J by 2 bases, with 15 bases between them. The CDR3 protein is CASSQDDRTPTDTQYF. Here the CDR3 DNA reads TGCGCCAGCAGCCAGGATGACAGGACTCCCACAGATACGCAGTATTTT.

The CDR3 sequence: CASSPHRTSVDTQYF. CDR3 bases: TGTGCCAGCAGCCCCCATCGGACTAGCGTAGATACGCAGTATTTT. The V gene is TRBV7-8, the J gene TRBJ2-3; 9 bases are a match to TRBD2. The J segment lost 5 bases and the V segment lost 5 bases, leaving 8 bases of the junction unmatched. The CDR3 has 15 amino acids. Germline V lookup: CDR1 SGHVS, CDR2 FQNEAQ.

The chain is built from TRBV6-6 and TRBJ2-7; D not certain. Trimming removed 0 bases from V and 0 bases from J, with 9 bases in between. Germline CDR1 is MNHNY and CDR2 is SVGAGI (reference sequence). This CDR3 contains 15 residues. CDR3 nucleotide sequence: TGTGCCAGCAGTTACTCGCTACAGTTCTCCTACGAGCAGTACTTC. Protein product: CASSYSLQFSYEQYF.

The CDR3 DNA follows: TGTGCCAGCAGTTTAGGGTGGGGCAGGGCGAACACCGGGGAGCTGTTTTTT. Amino acid sequence: CASSLGWGRANTGELFF. The chain joins TRBV28 to TRBJ2-2, with D perhaps TRBD1 (5 bases). The germline V and J ends were trimmed by 2 bases and 0 bases, with 13 bases remaining between them. Per germline, CDR1 MDHEN and CDR2 SYDVKM. The CDR3 loop spans 17 amino acids. Looking up the rest from reference TRBV28 and TRBJ2-2 gives the full variable domain: DVKVTQSSRYLVKRTGEKVFLECVQDMDHENMFWYRQDPGLGLRLIYFSYDVKMKEKGDIPEGYSVSREKKERFSLILESASTNQTSMYLCASSLGWGRANTGELFFGEGSRLTVL.